These 27 T cell receptor beta chains came from one sample sequenced in a study of CD8+CD57+ T cells in acquired aplastic anemia. The template for TCR beta VDJ and CDR3 sequence profiling was genomic DNA. Each CDR3 protein is one row after TCRdb ran MiXCR on the reads. The sample lists some 170,000 distinct CDR3 sequences; roughly 63% were seen once. Patients selected for sequencing had displayed CD8+CD57+ cell expansion by flow cytometry. The sequenced material came from sorted CD4+, CD8+, or CD8+CD57+ T cells (not recorded which) from PBMCs. These receptors were collected from a human donor with aplastic anemia.

The rearrangement joins TRBV5-6 to TRBJ2-3, with 8 bases matching TRBD1. There are 15 residues in the CDR3. Germline loops: CDR1 SGHDT, CDR2 YYEEEE. The V gene end was trimmed by 6 bases and the J gene end by 0 bases; junction bases not matched to a gene: 6. As DNA, the CDR3 is TGTGCCAGCACAGCGCAGGGGGCGAGCACAGATACGCAGTATTTT. Translation gives CASTAQGASTDTQYF.

The gene calls are TRBV12-3 or TRBV12-4 and TRBJ2-1, with TRBD2 matching over 11 bases. The trim removed 5 bases at V and 8 bases at J, leaving 8 bases unmatched. This CDR3 spans 15 amino acids. The CDR3 DNA is TGTGCCAGCAGTCCGACTAGCGGGATAAGCGATGAGCAGTTCTTC. Translating it yields CASSPTSGISDEQFF.

This clonotype was detected many times. V usage is TRBV4-1 and J usage is TRBJ2-7, with TRBD1 matching 8 bases. CDR1 is MGHRA and CDR2 is YSYEKL in the germline V gene. The CDR3 contains 16 residues. The V gene end was trimmed by 4 bases and the J gene end by 0 bases; junction bases not matched to a gene: 8. CDR3 sequence reads: CASSPLGQASSYEQYF. The CDR3 coding sequence is TGCGCCAGCAGCCCACTGGGACAGGCAAGCTCCTACGAGCAGTACTTC.

This clonotype has just a few counts. The V and J genes are TRBV4-1 and TRBJ1-3; D unclear. Trimming stripped 0 bases from V and 3 bases from J, with 12 bases between. The CDR3 runs 16 residues. Germline V gene lookup returns CDR1 MGHRA and CDR2 YSYEKL. The CDR3 nucleotides read TGCGCCAGCAGCCAAGAATCTAGCGCTGGTGGAAACACCATATATTTT. Protein: CASSQESSAGGNTIYF.

The chain employs TRBV7-9 and TRBJ1-6; D uncertain. From germline, CDR1 is SEHNR and CDR2 FQNEAQ (reference sequence). This CDR3 spans 12 amino acids. Trimming pared 7 bases from V and 8 bases from J, leaving 9 bases between. This chain's CDR3 is CASKPPDSPLHF. The CDR3 DNA reads TGTGCCAGCAAACCCCCCGATTCACCCCTCCACTTT.

This clonotype was recorded at least ten times. The gene calls are TRBV7-9 and TRBJ1-2; D call uncertain. Germline-derived CDR1 and CDR2 are SEHNR and FQNEAQ (reference sequence). Trimming took 1 base from V and 0 from J, leaving 6 bases between them. CDR3 length equals 14 residues. This CDR3 is CASSLGTSNYGYTF. The CDR3 DNA follows: TGTGCCAGCAGCTTAGGGACTTCTAACTATGGCTACACCTTC.

The chain is built from TRBV25-1 and TRBJ2-3; 12 bases map to TRBD2. From germline, CDR1 is MGHDK and CDR2 SYGVNS. The CDR3 contains 16 residues. After removal of 1 base from V and 5 bases from J, the junction contained 4 bases not matched to a gene. CDR3: CASSESSGRAVDTQYF. The CDR3 region has the DNA TGTGCCAGCAGTGAATCTAGCGGGAGGGCCGTAGATACGCAGTATTTT.

The chain couples TRBV24-1 to TRBJ1-5; D might be TRBD1 (5 bases). V was clipped by 3 bases and J by 8 bases, with 13 bases between them. This CDR3 region has 14 residues. Per the germline V gene, CDR1 is KGHDR and CDR2 is SFDVKD. CDR3 nucleotides: TGTGCCACCAGTGATAGGGCAGGGAACGAGCCCCAGCATTTT. Translated: CATSDRAGNEPQHF.

This CDR3 reads CASSYSRQAYNSPLHF. The DNA for the CDR3 is TGTGCCAGCAGTTACTCTAGGCAGGCATATAATTCACCCCTCCACTTT. The gene calls are TRBV6-6 and TRBJ1-6; D gene uncertain. Germline V gene sequence: CDR1 MNHNY, CDR2 SVGAGI (reference sequence). Trimming pared 0 bases from V and 4 bases from J, leaving 10 bases between. This CDR3 region has 16 residues.

This chain uses TRBV5-6 with TRBJ2-1, with D maybe TRBD1 (6 bases). Trimming removed 6 bases at V and 0 bases at J, with 16 bases between. Germline CDR1 reads SGHDT; CDR2 reads YYEEEE. The CDR3 runs to 16 residues. The CDR3 is CASTAEGVSSYNEQFF. CDR3 nucleotides: TGTGCCAGCACCGCAGAGGGGGTCAGCTCCTACAATGAGCAGTTCTTC.

The V call is TRBV19, the J call TRBJ2-3; the D is unclear. V lost 7 bases, J lost 0 bases, and 5 bases lay in between. The CDR3 extends over 12 amino acids. CDR1 LNHDA and CDR2 SQIVND come from the germline V gene (reference sequence). CDR3 sequence (DNA): TGTGCCAGTATCGGGAGCACAGATACGCAGTATTTT. Translation: CASIGSTDTQYF.

This clonotype was found once. The chain joins TRBV24-1 to TRBJ1-5; D uncertain. V was cut by 5 bases and J by 5 bases, with 15 bases left in between. There are 15 residues in the CDR3. CDR1 is KGHDR, CDR2 SFDVKD, per germline. CDR3 sequence reads: CATSAPRAGDQPQHF. CDR3 sequence (DNA): TGTGCCACCAGTGCCCCGAGGGCCGGTGATCAGCCCCAGCATTTT.

This rearrangement joins TRBV10-3 to TRBJ2-7; 7 bases match TRBD1. This CDR3 is 15 amino acids long. V was clipped by 2 bases and J by 3 bases; unmatched bases: 7. The germline CDR1 and CDR2 sequences are ENHRY and SYGVKD. CDR3 loop: CAISEDRVLVYEQYF. CDR3 DNA sequence: TGTGCCATCAGTGAGGACAGGGTCTTAGTCTACGAGCAGTACTTC.

This CDR3 reads CASSQDWDGRLFF. DNA of the CDR3: TGTGCCAGCAGCCAAGATTGGGATGGAAGACTGTTTTTT. The V call is TRBV14, the J call TRBJ1-4; D is uncertain. The CDR3 is 13 residues long. The germline CDR1 and CDR2 sequences are SGHDN and FVKESK. Trimming removed 0 bases from V and 13 bases from J, with 12 bases in between. The complete variable domain, with remaining parts taken from reference TRBV14 and TRBJ1-4, reads EAGVTQFPSHSVIEKGQTVTLRCDPISGHDNLYWYRRVMGKEIKFLLHFVKESKQDESGMPNNRFLAERTGGTYSTLKVQPAELEDSGVYFCASSQDWDGRLFFGSGTQLSVL.

This sequence joins TRBV25-1 and TRBJ2-5; D uncertain. Germline assignment: CDR1 MGHDK and CDR2 SYGVNS. V shed 3 bases and J shed 5 bases, with 10 bases lying between them. The CDR3 covers 13 residues. The CDR3 coding sequence is TGTGCCAGCAGTGACTCATACGGGGAGACCCAGTACTTC. This gives the protein CASSDSYGETQYF.

As concerns this clonotype: An end of the junction differs from the germline gene, which may be a read error. V usage is TRBV4-1 and J usage is TRBJ1-6; possibly TRBD1 for D (5 bases). Germline V lookup: CDR1 MGHRA, CDR2 YSYEKL. The CDR3 spans 11 residues. The CDR3 coding sequence is TGCGCCAGCAGCCAAGGCGAGCGGGGGGACTTT. As protein: CASSQGERGDF.

This clonotype was observed many times. The chain recombines TRBV7-9 with TRBJ1-2; 7 nucleotides match TRBD1. Losses at the gene ends were 7 bases for V and 2 bases for J; bases not matched to a gene: 13. CDR3 length: 16 amino acids. Germline lookup yields CDR1 SEHNR and CDR2 FQNEAQ (reference sequence). The CDR3 region is CASNGIDRDWNYGYTF. In nucleotides, the CDR3 is TGTGCCAGCAACGGGATCGACAGGGATTGGAACTATGGCTACACCTTC. Variable domain in full (rest from reference TRBV7-9 and TRBJ1-2): DTGVSQNPRHKITKRGQNVTFRCDPISEHNRLYWYRQTLGQGPEFLTYFQNEAQLEKSRLLSDRFSAERPKGSFSTLEIQRTEQGDSAMYLCASNGIDRDWNYGYTFGSGTRLTVV.

The chain combines TRBV2 with TRBJ1-1, with D possibly being TRBD1 (5 bases). The germline V gene encodes CDR1 SNHLY and CDR2 FYNNEI. V lost 4 bases to trimming and J lost 5 bases, with 17 bases between them. This CDR3 spans 15 amino acids. The CDR3 loop is CASSVRDYEQTEAFF. CDR3 nucleotide sequence: TGTGCCAGCAGTGTGAGGGACTACGAGCAGACTGAAGCTTTCTTT.

This clonotype was seen a few times. The rearrangement links TRBV7-2 to TRBJ2-7; D unresolved. The V and J ends lost 1 base and 2 bases respectively, with 9 bases between them. This CDR3 contains 14 residues. Per germline, CDR1 SGHTA and CDR2 FQGNSA. The CDR3 loop is CASSLVDGTYEQYF. The CDR3 DNA reads TGTGCCAGCAGCTTAGTGGACGGAACCTACGAGCAGTACTTC.

The chain joins TRBV19 to TRBJ2-5; 9 nucleotides match TRBD1. Per the germline V gene, CDR1 is LNHDA and CDR2 is SQIVND (reference sequence). V dropped 7 bases and J dropped 4; count of bases not matched to a gene: 4. This CDR3 has 13 residues. The CDR3 spells CASTRQGVETQYF. DNA of the CDR3: TGTGCCAGTACTAGACAGGGGGTAGAGACCCAGTACTTC.

The chain couples TRBV11-2 to TRBJ1-1; tentative D call: TRBD1 (5 bases). The CDR3 spans 15 residues. The V end lost 1 base, the J end lost 6 bases, and 15 bases lay between the germline ends. Germline loops: CDR1 SGHAT, CDR2 FQNNGV. The DNA of the CDR3 is TGTGCCAGCAGCTTAGTGTTTGGGGCTGTGGCTGAAGCTTTCTTT. It codes for CASSLVFGAVAEAFF. The variable domain in full, with the rest retrieved from reference TRBV11-2 and TRBJ1-1, is EAGVAQSPRYKIIEKRQSVAFWCNPISGHATLYWYQQILGQGPKLLIQFQNNGVVDDSQLPKDRFSAERLKGVDSTLKIQPAKLEDSAVYLCASSLVFGAVAEAFFGQGTRLTVV.

CDR3 sequence: CASSIDTGPNTEAFF. The DNA for the CDR3 is TGTGCCAGTAGTATAGATACAGGGCCGAACACTGAAGCTTTCTTT. This sequence joins TRBV19 and TRBJ1-1; D is perhaps TRBD1 (6 bases). V lost 0 bases to trimming and J lost 1 base, with 9 bases between them. Germline V gene lookup returns CDR1 LNHDA and CDR2 SQIVND (reference sequence). The CDR3 has 15 amino acids.

The V gene is TRBV2, the J gene TRBJ2-7; TRBD1 aligns across 8 bases. Germline trimming cut 2 bases from V and 4 bases from J; bases unmatched to any gene: 7. The CDR3 contains 15 residues. Germline lookup yields CDR1 SNHLY and CDR2 FYNNEI. The DNA for the CDR3 is TGTGCCAGCAGTGAAAGGTCAGGGGGCGGATACGAGCAGTACTTC. This encodes CASSERSGGGYEQYF.

This clonotype turned up a few times. The V and J genes are TRBV5-1 and TRBJ2-7, with D unresolved. From germline, CDR1 is SGHRS and CDR2 YFSETQ. Trimming shortened V by 0 bases and J by 3 bases, and 10 bases separated the two germline ends. This CDR3 is built from 14 residues. The CDR3 DNA reads as TGCGCCAGCAGCTTGGTAGACCGGCACTACGAGCAGTACTTC. Translating it yields CASSLVDRHYEQYF.

There are many counts of this clonotype. The chain couples TRBV30 to TRBJ2-7; D call uncertain. Germline CDR1 and CDR2: GTSNPN and SVGIG (reference sequence). The CDR3 sequence is 13 residues long. V was pared by 0 bases and J by 2 bases, with 8 bases between. CDR3 loop: CAWSVLAAYEQYF. Written as DNA, the CDR3 is TGTGCCTGGAGTGTGCTGGCAGCCTACGAGCAGTACTTC.

With respect to this clonotype: Mismatch with germline at one junction end may stem from a read error. This chain connects TRBV24-1 to TRBJ1-2; perhaps TRBD1 as D (5 bases). CDR1 is KGHDR, CDR2 SFDVKD, per germline. The CDR3 consists of 14 residues. The CDR3 nucleotides read TGTGCCATCAGTGCCGGGGGGGATAACTATGGCTACACCTTC. Its translation is CAISAGGDNYGYTF.

CDR3 sequence (DNA): TGCGCCAGCAGCCAAGAGGCAGGGGGAGGCTACGAGCAGTACTTC. Its translation: CASSQEAGGGYEQYF. The chain employs TRBV4-3 and TRBJ2-7, with a weak D call TRBD1 (7 bases). V lost 0 bases and J lost 3, with 12 bases in between. There are 15 residues in the CDR3. The germline V gene encodes CDR1 LGHNA and CDR2 YSLEER.